Here is one TCR beta chain with its context. The CDR3 has 13 residues. Losses at the gene ends were 8 bases for V and 5 bases for J; bases not matched to a gene: 10. Germline V CDR1 and CDR2: DFQATT, SNEGSKA (reference sequence). Healthy Russian Caucasian donors spanned ages about 6 to 95 years. Each sample yielded at least 6.5 million isolated PBMCs. Primed by a sample-barcoded 5' primer and a J-beta primer mix, a second PCR proceeded for 7 to 11 cycles. Each of the cDNA molecules was tagged by a template-switch adaptor with 12 random nucleotides. Via MiXCR, TCRdb re-called the 5' RACE reads, giving one row per CDR3 protein. The sample yields roughly 1,000,000 distinct CDR3 sequences, about 25% seen once. This specimen comes from a study of blood T cells in healthy people across ages. Separately, the same data were catalogued under a study of T cells of mothers and their children. That paper adds: A few healthy Caucasian mothers, along with their six children, served as the donors.

The sequenced material came from blood. The TCR comes from a girl aged 2 to 9 in good health. The J gene is TRBJ2-5, the V gene TRBV20-1; 8 bases are shared with TRBD1. The CDR3: CSTQTGGRETQYF. CDR3 DNA: TGCAGTACTCAAACAGGGGGAAGGGAGACCCAGTACTTC.